Listed here are 9 T cell receptor beta chains from one sample, sequenced in a study of T-cell reconstitution after alpha-beta-depleted transplantation in children (dated by TCRdb to 2016 to 2018). The protocol used for the library was PCR. Reads for this sample came from an Illumina HiSeq 2500. To normalize quantification of the TCRbeta repertoire, the TCR libraries were built with molecular barcoding that relied on unique molecular identifiers. TCRdb reprocessed the public reads (quality trimming at Q25 with fastp, clone calling with MiXCR) and kept in-frame beta chains. One record per CDR3 amino acid sequence lists the most common genes and DNA. The sample includes approximately 1,000,000 distinct CDR3 sequences, with roughly 29% observed a single time. Under 30% of the sample rests with the top ten. This specimen's treatment or condition label, per the study, means: allogeneic hematopoietic cell transplantation with graft depleted of TCRalphabeta T cells and CD19 B cells.

The material sequenced was PBMCs, mostly from graft donor cells, taken 360 days after TCRalphabeta/CD19-depleted stem cell transplant. The receptors originated from a boy less than two years old who had a stem cell transplant for SCID, so the T cells may come from the graft donor.

The genes are TRBV10-3 and TRBJ2-5; perhaps TRBD2 as D (6 bases). CDR1 is ENHRY and CDR2 is SYGVKD in the germline V gene. The length of the CDR3 is 16 residues. The V end was cut by 2 bases, the J end by 1 base, with 14 bases between. The DNA for the CDR3 is TGTGCCATCAGTGAGACCCAGCGGGCGGTCCAAGAGACCCAGTACTTC. As protein: CAISETQRAVQETQYF.

V gene TRBV12-3 or TRBV12-4 combines with J gene TRBJ2-5; TRBD1 agrees at 11 bases. CDR3 size: 17 residues. Trimming cost V 6 bases and J 2 bases; bases outside gene matches: 11. The CDR3 DNA reads as TGTGCCAGCAGCACCGTTTGGGGACAGGGGGAACAAGAGACCCAGTACTTC. Translated, it gives CASSTVWGQGEQETQYF.

J is TRBJ1-4 and V is TRBV6-6; maybe TRBD1 (5 bases). V lost 2 bases, J lost 8 bases, and 9 bases lay in between. CDR3 size: 13 residues. Germline V gene sequence: CDR1 MNHNY, CDR2 SVGAGI (reference sequence). DNA of the CDR3: TGTGCCAGCAGTTACCGCGAGGGGGAAAAACTGTTTTTT. This sequence encodes CASSYREGEKLFF.

This clonotype was found a few times. The V call is TRBV15, the J call TRBJ2-1; no firm D call. The V gene's germline CDR1 is LNHNV and CDR2 YYDKDF (reference sequence). This CDR3 has 17 residues. The ends were cut back, 0 bases at V and 8 bases at J, with 20 bases in the middle. In DNA, the CDR3 is TGTGCCACCAGCAGAGATCGAAGCCTAGTACCACGGGATGAGCAGTTCTTC. It translates to CATSRDRSLVPRDEQFF.

CDR3 DNA sequence: TGCAGTGCTAGCGTTAGAGACTATGGCTACACCTTC. It is translated as CSASVRDYGYTF. The chain has TRBV20-1 and TRBJ1-2; no clear D. Germline V gene lookup returns CDR1 DFQATT and CDR2 SNEGSKA (reference sequence). Between the trimmed V and J ends, which lost 3 bases and 3 bases, there was a span of 8 bases. The CDR3 loop spans 12 amino acids.

The rearrangement uses TRBV5-1 and TRBJ1-4; unclear D gene. V gave up 3 bases and J gave up 3 bases, with 12 bases separating them. In germline, CDR1 is SGHRS, CDR2 YFSETQ. This CDR3 is built from 15 residues. CDR3 coding DNA: TGCGCCAGCAGCTATGGGGATTTAGCTAATGAAAAACTGTTTTTT. Translating gives CASSYGDLANEKLFF.

V gene TRBV18 combines with J gene TRBJ1-2; D may be TRBD1 (5 bases). Germline V gives CDR1 KGHSH, CDR2 LQKENI. CDR3 length: 13 residues. Deletions cut 5 bases from V and 4 bases from J, with 11 bases between. In DNA, the CDR3 is TGTGCCAGCTCAGCGCAGGGCTTCTATGGCTACACCTTC. Protein sequence: CASSAQGFYGYTF.

The sample holds one count of this clonotype. The rearrangement uses TRBV19 and TRBJ1-2, with D possibly TRBD1 on 6 matching bases. Germline loops: CDR1 LNHDA, CDR2 SQIVND (reference sequence). This CDR3 comprises 16 residues. The V end lost 4 bases, the J end lost 3 bases, and 18 bases lay between the germline ends. The CDR3 reads CASSTAADRRDYGYTF. The CDR3 DNA is TGTGCCAGTAGTACAGCCGCCGACAGGCGTGACTATGGCTACACCTTC.

This chain connects TRBV30 to TRBJ1-6; 8 bases are a match to TRBD1. Germline values: CDR1 GTSNPN, CDR2 SVGIG (reference sequence). This CDR3 has 14 residues. V shed 4 bases and J 9 bases; nucleotides not matched to a gene: 8. CDR3 amino acids: CAWNPDRVTSPLHF. The CDR3 DNA sequence: TGTGCCTGGAATCCGGACAGGGTTACTTCACCCCTCCACTTT.